This record covers a single T cell receptor (beta chain). The sample is drawn from a study of cytomegalovirus exposure and HLA in healthy donors. The CDR3 has 12 residues. V shed 11 bases and J shed 7 bases, with 18 bases lying between them. Germline values: CDR1 ENHRY, CDR2 SYGVKD. With 60 Vbeta and 13 Jbeta primers, the PCR was carried out. Assay used: immunoSEQ multiplex PCR; TCRdb lists only in-frame clones, some missing. The sample has approximately 170,000 clones; around 75% are singletons. The sequence was collected from a male donor in good health and CMV-seronegative. Sequencing was done on a sample of PBMCs. The V and J genes are TRBV10-3 and TRBJ2-7; D is possibly TRBD1 (5 bases). The CDR3 spells CASEDQGSEQYF. In DNA form, the CDR3 reads TGTGCCTCAGAAGACCAGGGCTCTGAGCAGTACTTC.